The rows below give T cell receptor beta chains drawn from one sample of a study of blood T cell repertoires in COVID-19. The assay was immunoSEQ multiplex PCR, and TCRdb's table has in-frame clones only and misses some. The profile shows about 300,000 clones, under 90% of them singletons. The sequenced sample consisted of peripheral blood. These receptors were taken from a woman in her twenties or thirties with COVID-19, enrolled during active disease. Each CDR3 is given with its conserved first and last residue. A D gene is named only where the DNA matches it firmly. Some rows mark clone size as missing; the rest say once, few, many or name a class of expanded clone.

CDR3aa,CDR3nt,abundance,j_gene,v_gene,d_gene
CASSAWDSPKGEAFF,TGTGCCAGCAGCGCCTGGGACAGCCCTAAAGGTGAAGCTTTCTTT,-,TRBJ1-1,TRBV3-1/TRBV3-2,TRBD1
CASSSMRRDTQYF,TGTGCCAGCAGTTCCATGCGGCGAGATACGCAGTATTTT,-,TRBJ2-3,TRBV6-5,-
CASSQPTGGLETQYF,TGTGCCAGCAGCCAACCTACAGGGGGGTTGGAGACCCAGTACTTC,-,TRBJ2-5,TRBV5-4,TRBD1
CASTWTGGGSQAFF,TGTGCCAGCACCTGGACAGGGGGCGGGAGTCAAGCTTTCTTT,-,TRBJ1-1,TRBV6-6,TRBD1
CASSRDRGRNQPQHF,TGTGCCAGCAGTAGGGACAGGGGTCGCAATCAGCCCCAGCATTTT,-,TRBJ1-5,TRBV2,TRBD1
CASSGQGTDTQYF,TGTGCCAGTAGTGGTCAGGGGACAGATACGCAGTATTTT,-,TRBJ2-3,TRBV19,-
CASSYSRDRAYYTGELFF,TGTGCCAGCAGTTACTCGCGGGACAGGGCTTATTACACCGGGGAGCTGTTTTTT,-,TRBJ2-2,TRBV6-2/TRBV6-3,TRBD1
CASSFRRAVGAKNIQYF,TGTGCCAGCAGTTTCCGCAGGGCGGTGGGGGCCAAAAACATTCAGTACTTC,-,TRBJ2-4,TRBV28,-
CASSTTGQGNYGYTF,TGTGCCAGTAGCACGACAGGGCAGGGTAACTATGGCTACACCTTC,few,TRBJ1-2,TRBV19,TRBD1
CASSVGLLRDEQFF,TGTGCCAGCAGTGTTGGACTCCTTAGGGATGAGCAGTTCTTC,-,TRBJ2-1,TRBV2,-
CASSTPGGADYGYTF,TGTGCCAGTAGTACCCCAGGGGGCGCGGACTATGGCTACACCTTC,-,TRBJ1-2,TRBV19,TRBD1
CASSQDLRGAEDGYTF,TGTGCCAGCAGCCAAGATCTCAGGGGCGCTGAAGATGGCTACACCTTC,-,TRBJ1-2,TRBV4-2,-
CASSYSGLEGLDEQFF,TGTGCCAGCAGTTACTCCGGACTAGAGGGTTTGGATGAGCAGTTCTTC,-,TRBJ2-1,TRBV6-2/TRBV6-3,TRBD2
CASNIGRGGGGKLFF,TGTGCCAGTAACATCGGGCGGGGCGGTGGCGGAAAACTGTTTTTT,-,TRBJ1-4,TRBV19,-
CASRGRADTQYF,TGTGCCAGCAGGGGGAGGGCAGATACGCAGTATTTT,-,TRBJ2-3,TRBV2,TRBD2
CASSLDPGGNYGYTF,TGTGCCAGCAGCCTAGACCCCGGGGGGAACTATGGCTACACCTTC,once,TRBJ1-2,TRBV4-2,-
CASSARDREVSPLHF,TGTGCCAGCAGTGCACGGGACAGGGAGGTTTCACCCCTCCACTTT,once,TRBJ1-6,TRBV2,TRBD1
CASMTVMNTEAFF,TGTGCCAGCATGACAGTTATGAACACTGAAGCTTTCTTT,-,TRBJ1-1,TRBV2,-
CASSVGASGLTDTQYF,TGTGCCAGCAGCGTAGGAGCAAGCGGTTTAACAGATACGCAGTATTTT,-,TRBJ2-3,TRBV9,-
CASSFGLTGELFF,TGTGCCAGCAGTTTCGGTCTCACCGGGGAGCTGTTTTTT,-,TRBJ2-2,TRBV27,-
CASSEGAGIYEQYF,TGTGCCAGCAGTGAGGGTGCAGGGATCTACGAGCAGTACTTC,-,TRBJ2-7,TRBV2,-
CASSLNAGSGNTIYF,TGTGCCAGCAGCTTAAACGCAGGCTCTGGAAACACCATATATTTT,-,TRBJ1-3,TRBV7-2,-
CASSSPGQNTEAFF,TGTGCCAGCAGCTCTCCAGGTCAGAACACTGAAGCTTTCTTT,-,TRBJ1-1,TRBV5-6,-
CASKGIQGVGTEAFF,TGCGCCAGCAAGGGGATACAGGGGGTGGGTACTGAAGCTTTCTTT,-,TRBJ1-1,TRBV5-1,TRBD1
CASSPGLTNQPQHF,TGTGCCAGCAGCCCGGGACTCACCAATCAGCCCCAGCATTTT,-,TRBJ1-5,TRBV4-2,-
CASSPGRNIQYF,TGTGCCAGCAGCCCGGGAAGAAACATTCAGTACTTC,once,TRBJ2-4,TRBV2,-
CASSVRGGASGSGNEQFF,TGCGCCAGCAGCGTGAGAGGTGGGGCTAGCGGTTCCGGCAATGAGCAGTTCTTC,once,TRBJ2-1,TRBV5-1,TRBD2
CASSLVPGAGANVLTF,TGTGCCAGCAGCTTAGTGCCGGGGGCTGGGGCCAACGTCCTGACTTTC,-,TRBJ2-6,TRBV7-9,-
CAWSGLMGAGYTEAFF,TGTGCCTGGAGTGGCCTGATGGGCGCGGGTTACACTGAAGCTTTCTTT,-,TRBJ1-1,TRBV30,-
CASSLTDGAYNEQFF,TGTGCCAGCAGCTTAACGGACGGGGCCTACAATGAGCAGTTCTTC,-,TRBJ2-1,TRBV7-3,-
CASTSQVLSGNTIYF,TGTGCCAGCACCTCACAGGTTCTCTCTGGAAACACCATATATTTT,once,TRBJ1-3,TRBV5-6,-
CASSEAGRASGVQFF,TGTGCCAGCAGTGAAGCGGGTAGGGCTAGCGGGGTGCAGTTCTTC,-,TRBJ2-1,TRBV6-1,TRBD2
CATSGRQASTDTQYF,TGTGCCACCAGCGGCCGACAGGCTAGCACAGATACGCAGTATTTT,-,TRBJ2-3,TRBV15,-
CASSNDRGPVNYGYTF,TGCGCCAGCAGCAACGACAGGGGGCCGGTTAACTATGGCTACACCTTC,-,TRBJ1-2,TRBV4-1,TRBD1
CASSFAGTGFSGNTIYF,TGCGCCAGCAGCTTCGCCGGGACAGGTTTCTCTGGAAACACCATATATTTT,-,TRBJ1-3,TRBV5-1,TRBD1
CASSFLNYGYTF,TGTGCCAGCAGTTTTCTGAACTATGGCTACACCTTC,-,TRBJ1-2,TRBV12-3/TRBV12-4,-
CASSPATSGYGTQYF,TGTGCCAGCAGCCCCGCCACTAGCGGGTACGGTACGCAGTATTTT,-,TRBJ2-3,TRBV5-4,TRBD2
CASSERRGVITEAFF,TGTGCCAGCAGTGAACGCAGGGGTGTTATCACTGAAGCTTTCTTT,-,TRBJ1-1,TRBV2,-
CASRRASGTETQYF,TGTGCCAGCCGGCGGGCCTCCGGTACGGAGACCCAGTACTTC,-,TRBJ2-5,TRBV2,-
CASSERQNQPQHF,TGTGCCAGCAGCGAACGACAGAATCAGCCCCAGCATTTT,-,TRBJ1-5,TRBV7-9,-
CASSLFTSGEKTQYF,TGTGCCAGCAGCTTATTCACTAGCGGGGAGAAGACCCAGTACTTC,once,TRBJ2-5,TRBV7-2,TRBD2
CASSPTSPGNEQFF,TGTGCCAGCAGCCCGACTAGCCCGGGCAATGAGCAGTTCTTC,once,TRBJ2-1,TRBV7-9,TRBD2
CASSSGPTSGVQETQYF,TGTGCCAGCAGCTCCGGACCGACTAGCGGAGTGCAAGAGACCCAGTACTTC,-,TRBJ2-5,TRBV7-9,TRBD2
CASSLFTGVTNEKLFF,TGTGCCAGCAGTTTATTTACAGGGGTGACTAATGAAAAACTGTTTTTT,-,TRBJ1-4,TRBV28,TRBD1
CAISQGHGYTF,TGTGCCATCAGTCAGGGGCATGGCTACACCTTC,-,TRBJ1-2,TRBV10-3,-
CASSLGQGISYEQYF,TGCGCCAGCAGCCTGGGACAGGGGATCTCCTACGAGCAGTACTTC,-,TRBJ2-7,TRBV4-1,TRBD1
CASSPDRVYNEQFF,TGTGCCAGCAGTCCGGACAGGGTTTACAATGAGCAGTTCTTC,few,TRBJ2-1,TRBV28,TRBD1
CATSTRTGGGAEAFF,TGTGCCACCAGCACCCGGACGGGGGGAGGCGCTGAAGCTTTCTTT,-,TRBJ1-1,TRBV15,-
CASSLAGDDQPQHF,TGCGCCAGCAGCTTAGCAGGGGATGATCAGCCCCAGCATTTT,-,TRBJ1-5,TRBV5-1,-
CASTIKGGIKPLETQYF,TGTGCCAGCACCATTAAGGGGGGGATCAAGCCCCTAGAGACGCAGTATTTT,-,TRBJ2-3,TRBV7-9,-
CASSLGTSPNEQFF,TGCGCCAGCAGCTTGGGGACTAGTCCAAATGAGCAGTTCTTC,-,TRBJ2-1,TRBV5-1,TRBD2
CASRGVAPGLAGGTSYNEQFF,TGCGCCAGCAGAGGAGTCGCCCCGGGACTAGCGGGGGGTACATCCTACAATGAGCAGTTCTTC,-,TRBJ2-1,TRBV5-1,TRBD2
CAWRGSAYEQYF,TGTGCCTGGCGGGGGTCGGCCTACGAGCAGTACTTC,-,TRBJ2-7,TRBV30,-
CASSSRTGGLRGYTF,TGTGCCAGCAGTTCCCGGACAGGAGGGCTTCGCGGCTACACCTTC,-,TRBJ1-2,TRBV6-2/TRBV6-3,TRBD1
CASSELAGEYNEQFF,TGCGCCAGCAGCGAACTAGCGGGGGAATACAATGAGCAGTTCTTC,-,TRBJ2-1,TRBV5-1,TRBD2